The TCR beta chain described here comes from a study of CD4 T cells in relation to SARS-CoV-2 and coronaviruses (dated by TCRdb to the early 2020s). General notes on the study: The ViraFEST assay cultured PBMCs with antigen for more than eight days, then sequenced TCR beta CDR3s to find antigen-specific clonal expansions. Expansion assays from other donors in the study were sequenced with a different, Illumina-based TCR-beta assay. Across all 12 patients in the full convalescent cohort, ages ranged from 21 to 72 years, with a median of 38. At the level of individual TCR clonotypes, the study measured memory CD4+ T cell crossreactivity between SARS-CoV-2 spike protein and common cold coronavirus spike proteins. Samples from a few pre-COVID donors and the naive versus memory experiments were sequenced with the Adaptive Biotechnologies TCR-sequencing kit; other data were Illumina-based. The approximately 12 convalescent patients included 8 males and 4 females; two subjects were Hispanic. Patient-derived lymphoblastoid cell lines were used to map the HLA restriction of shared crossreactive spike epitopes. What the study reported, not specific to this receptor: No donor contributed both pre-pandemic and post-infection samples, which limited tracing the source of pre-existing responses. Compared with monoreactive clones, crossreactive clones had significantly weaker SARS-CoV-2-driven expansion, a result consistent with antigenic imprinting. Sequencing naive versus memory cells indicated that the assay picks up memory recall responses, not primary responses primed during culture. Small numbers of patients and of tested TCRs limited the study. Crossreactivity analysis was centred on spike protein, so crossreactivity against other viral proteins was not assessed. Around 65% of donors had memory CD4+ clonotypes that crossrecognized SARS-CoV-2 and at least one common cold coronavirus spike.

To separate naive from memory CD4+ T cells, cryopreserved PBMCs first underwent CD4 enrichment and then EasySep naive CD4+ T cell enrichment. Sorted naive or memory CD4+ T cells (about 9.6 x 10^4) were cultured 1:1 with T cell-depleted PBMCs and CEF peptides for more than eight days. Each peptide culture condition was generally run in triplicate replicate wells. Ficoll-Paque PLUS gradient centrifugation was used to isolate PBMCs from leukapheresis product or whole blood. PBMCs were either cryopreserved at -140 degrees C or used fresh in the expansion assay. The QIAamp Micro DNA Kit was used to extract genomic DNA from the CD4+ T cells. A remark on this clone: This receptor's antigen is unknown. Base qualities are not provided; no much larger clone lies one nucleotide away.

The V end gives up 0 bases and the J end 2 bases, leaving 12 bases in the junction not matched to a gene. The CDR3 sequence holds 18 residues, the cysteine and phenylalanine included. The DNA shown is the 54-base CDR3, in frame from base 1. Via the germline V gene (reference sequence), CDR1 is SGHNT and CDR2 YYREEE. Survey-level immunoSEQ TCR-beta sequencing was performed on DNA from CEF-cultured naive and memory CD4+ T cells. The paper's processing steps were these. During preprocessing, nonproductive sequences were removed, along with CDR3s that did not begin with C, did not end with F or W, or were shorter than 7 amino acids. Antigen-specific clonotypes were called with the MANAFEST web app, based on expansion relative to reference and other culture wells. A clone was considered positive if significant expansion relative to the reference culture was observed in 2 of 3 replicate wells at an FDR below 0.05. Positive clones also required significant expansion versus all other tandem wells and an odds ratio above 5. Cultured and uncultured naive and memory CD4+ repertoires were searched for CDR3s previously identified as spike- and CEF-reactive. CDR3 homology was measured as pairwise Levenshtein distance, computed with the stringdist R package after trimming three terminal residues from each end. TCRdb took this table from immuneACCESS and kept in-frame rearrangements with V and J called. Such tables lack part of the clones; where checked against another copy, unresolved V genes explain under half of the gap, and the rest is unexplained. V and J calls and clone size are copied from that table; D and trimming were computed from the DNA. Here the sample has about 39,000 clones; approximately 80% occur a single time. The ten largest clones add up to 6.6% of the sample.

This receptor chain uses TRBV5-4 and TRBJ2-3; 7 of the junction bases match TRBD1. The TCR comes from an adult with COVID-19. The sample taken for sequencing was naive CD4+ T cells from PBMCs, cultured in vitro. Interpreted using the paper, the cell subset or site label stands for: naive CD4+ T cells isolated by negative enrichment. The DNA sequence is TGTGCCAGCAGCTTGGTGACAGGGAGTTTTAGAATCACAGATACGCAGTATTTT. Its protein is CASSLVTGSFRITDTQYF.